This T cell receptor (beta chain) was captured in a study of blood T cells in healthy people across ages. Study-level findings and limits: Because donor CMV status was unknown, expanded clonotype changes were possibly confounded.

CDR1 and CDR2 (germline): SGHRS, YFSETQ. The CDR3 loop spans 16 amino acids. Unmatched junction bases numbered 7, after V lost 0 bases and J lost 6 bases. In the case of this clonotype: Its target is unknown.

Combining a sample-barcoded 5' primer with a J-beta primer mix, a second PCR ran for roughly 7 to 12 cycles. TCRdb ran MiXCR on the 5' RACE reads and lists one entry per CDR3 protein. The profile shows 790,000 or so distinct CDR3 sequences, 35% to 60% of them singletons. The chain has TRBV5-1 and TRBJ2-1; 9 positions match TRBD2. The TCR sequence derives from a man of 80 years or more in good health. The source material was blood. For the CDR3, the DNA is TGCGCCAGCAGCTTGGCCCCCCTAGCGGGAATCAATGAGCAGTTCTTC. Translated, it gives CASSLAPLAGINEQFF.